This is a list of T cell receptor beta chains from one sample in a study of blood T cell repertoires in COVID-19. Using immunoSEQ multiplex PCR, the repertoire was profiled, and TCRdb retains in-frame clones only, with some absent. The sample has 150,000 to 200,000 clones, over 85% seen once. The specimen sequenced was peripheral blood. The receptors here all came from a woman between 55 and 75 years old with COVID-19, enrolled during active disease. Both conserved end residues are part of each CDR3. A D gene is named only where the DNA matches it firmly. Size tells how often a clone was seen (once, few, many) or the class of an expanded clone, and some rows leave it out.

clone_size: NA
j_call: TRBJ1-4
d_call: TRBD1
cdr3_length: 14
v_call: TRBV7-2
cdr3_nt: TGTGCCAGCAGCCCGATGACAGGGGATGAAAAACTGTTTTTT
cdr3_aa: CASSPMTGDEKLFF

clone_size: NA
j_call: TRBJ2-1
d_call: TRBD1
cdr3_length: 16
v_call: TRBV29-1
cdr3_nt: TGCAGCGTTGAAGCCGTTACAGGGGGAGGTTACAATGAGCAGTTCTTC
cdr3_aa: CSVEAVTGGGYNEQFF

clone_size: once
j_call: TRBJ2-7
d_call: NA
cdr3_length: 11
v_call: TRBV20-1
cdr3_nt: TGCAGTGCTGCGGCGTCCTACGAGCAGTACTTC
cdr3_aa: CSAAASYEQYF

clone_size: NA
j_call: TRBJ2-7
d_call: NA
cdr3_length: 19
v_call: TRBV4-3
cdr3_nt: TGCGCCAGCAGCCAAGAAATTGCAATTGGGACAACTGAGTCCTACGAGCAGTACTTC
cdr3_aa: CASSQEIAIGTTESYEQYF

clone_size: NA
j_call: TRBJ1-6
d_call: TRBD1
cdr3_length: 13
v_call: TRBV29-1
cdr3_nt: TGCAGCGCAAGTACAGGGGTGGGCTCACCCCTCCACTTT
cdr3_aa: CSASTGVGSPLHF

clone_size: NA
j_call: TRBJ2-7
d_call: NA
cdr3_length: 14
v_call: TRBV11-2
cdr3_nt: TGTGCCAGCGGAAGGGGGAGGGGACCCTACGAGCAGTACTTC
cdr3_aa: CASGRGRGPYEQYF

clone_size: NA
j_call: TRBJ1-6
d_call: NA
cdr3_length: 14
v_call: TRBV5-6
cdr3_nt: TGTGCCAGCAGCCCCACAGGGCTCAATTCACCCCTCCACTTT
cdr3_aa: CASSPTGLNSPLHF

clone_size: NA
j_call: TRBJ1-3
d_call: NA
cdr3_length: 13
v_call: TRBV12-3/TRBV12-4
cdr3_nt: TGTGCCAGCAGCCCCGGACAGAGAAACACCATATATTTT
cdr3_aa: CASSPGQRNTIYF

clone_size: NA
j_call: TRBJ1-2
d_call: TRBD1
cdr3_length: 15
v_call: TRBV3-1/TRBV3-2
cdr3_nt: TGTGCCAGCAGCCAATTAACAGACAGGGGGCTTGGCTACACCTTC
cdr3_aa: CASSQLTDRGLGYTF

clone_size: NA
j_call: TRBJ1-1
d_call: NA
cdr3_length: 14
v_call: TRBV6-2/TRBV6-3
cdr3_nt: TGTGCCAGCAGTAAGACAGGACCGAACACTGAAGCTTTCTTT
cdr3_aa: CASSKTGPNTEAFF

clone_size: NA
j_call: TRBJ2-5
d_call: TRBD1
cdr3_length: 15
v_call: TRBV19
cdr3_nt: TGTGCCAGTAGTATCGGCAGGGGGCTGGTAGAGACCCAGTACTTC
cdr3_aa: CASSIGRGLVETQYF

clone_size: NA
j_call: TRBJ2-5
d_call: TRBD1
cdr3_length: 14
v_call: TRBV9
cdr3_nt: TGTGCCAGCAGCACCCGGACAGGGCAAGAGACCCAGTACTTC
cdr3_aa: CASSTRTGQETQYF

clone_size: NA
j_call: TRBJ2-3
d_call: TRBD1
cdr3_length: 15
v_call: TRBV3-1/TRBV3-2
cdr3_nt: TGTGCCAGCAGCCACGGGACAGGTAGCACAGATACGCAGTATTTT
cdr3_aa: CASSHGTGSTDTQYF

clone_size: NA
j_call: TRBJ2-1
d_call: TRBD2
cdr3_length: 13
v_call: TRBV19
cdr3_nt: TGTGCCAGTGGACTAGCGGGTTACAATGAGCAGTTCTTC
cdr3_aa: CASGLAGYNEQFF

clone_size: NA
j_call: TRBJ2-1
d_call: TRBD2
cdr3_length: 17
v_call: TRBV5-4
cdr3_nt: TGTGCCAGCAGCAACGGACTAGCGGGGGGGATCTACAATGAGCAGTTCTTC
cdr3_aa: CASSNGLAGGIYNEQFF

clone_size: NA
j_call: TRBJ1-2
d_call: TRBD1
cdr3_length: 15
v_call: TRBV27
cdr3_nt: TGTGCCAGCAGTCCACCAGGGACAGCGGCGTATGGCTACACCTTC
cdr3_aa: CASSPPGTAAYGYTF

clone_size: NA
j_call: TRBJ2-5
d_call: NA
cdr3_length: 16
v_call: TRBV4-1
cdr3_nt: TGCGCCAGCAGCTCCCGGGAGCCGGGACCAGAAGAGACCCAGTACTTC
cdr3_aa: CASSSREPGPEETQYF

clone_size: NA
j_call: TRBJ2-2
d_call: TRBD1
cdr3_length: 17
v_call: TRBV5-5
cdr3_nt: TGTGCCAGCAGCCGGGCACCGGGACAGTGGGTAACCGGGGAGCTGTTTTTT
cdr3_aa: CASSRAPGQWVTGELFF

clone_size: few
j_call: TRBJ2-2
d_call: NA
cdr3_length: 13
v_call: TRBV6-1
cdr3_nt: TGTGCCAGCAGTGATATGAACTCCGGGGAGCTGTTTTTT
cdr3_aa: CASSDMNSGELFF

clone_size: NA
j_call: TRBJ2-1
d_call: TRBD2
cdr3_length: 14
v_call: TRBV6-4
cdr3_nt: TGTGCCAGCAGTGAAGGCGGGGGGAGGAATGAGCAGTTCTTC
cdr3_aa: CASSEGGGRNEQFF

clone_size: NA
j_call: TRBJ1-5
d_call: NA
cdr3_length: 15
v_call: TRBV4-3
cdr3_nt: TGCGCCAGCAGCCAAGATATGACAGCCAATGGGCCCCAGCATTTT
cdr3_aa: CASSQDMTANGPQHF

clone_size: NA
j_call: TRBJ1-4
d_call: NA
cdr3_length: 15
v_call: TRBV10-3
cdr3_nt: TGTGCCATCAGTGAGTCGAAGGGGCGCGGTGAAAAACTGTTTTTT
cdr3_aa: CAISESKGRGEKLFF

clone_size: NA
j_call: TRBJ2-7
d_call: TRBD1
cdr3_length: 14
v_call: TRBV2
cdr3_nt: TGTGCCAGCAACCTGGGACAGCCCGCCTACGAGCAGTACTTC
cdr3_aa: CASNLGQPAYEQYF

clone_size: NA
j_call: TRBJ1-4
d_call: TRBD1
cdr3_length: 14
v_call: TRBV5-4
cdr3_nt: TGTGCCAGCAGCCCCTCGACAGGGGATGAAAAACTGTTTTTT
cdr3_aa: CASSPSTGDEKLFF

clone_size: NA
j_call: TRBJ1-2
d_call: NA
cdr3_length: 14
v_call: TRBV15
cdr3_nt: TGTGCCACCAGCAGAGATCACATAAACTATGGCTACACCTTC
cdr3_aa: CATSRDHINYGYTF

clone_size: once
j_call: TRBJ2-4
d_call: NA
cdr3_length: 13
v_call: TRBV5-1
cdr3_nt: TGCGCCAGCAGCTTGCGACAGAAAAACATTCAGTACTTC
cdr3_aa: CASSLRQKNIQYF

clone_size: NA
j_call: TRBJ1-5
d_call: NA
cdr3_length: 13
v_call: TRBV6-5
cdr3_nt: TGTGCCAGCAGAGCGGGGGGGAGTCAGCCCCAGCATTTT
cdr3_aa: CASRAGGSQPQHF

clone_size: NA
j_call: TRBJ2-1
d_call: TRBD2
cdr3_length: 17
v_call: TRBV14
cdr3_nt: TGTGCCAGCAGCCCCACACTAGCGGGGGGCCTCTACAATGAGCAGTTCTTC
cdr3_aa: CASSPTLAGGLYNEQFF

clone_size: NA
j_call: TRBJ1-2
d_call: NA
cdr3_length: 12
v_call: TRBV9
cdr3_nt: TGTGCCAGCAGCTCCGAGCCGGAGAGCTACACCTTC
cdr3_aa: CASSSEPESYTF

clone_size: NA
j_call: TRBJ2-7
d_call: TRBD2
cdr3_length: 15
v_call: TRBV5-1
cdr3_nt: TGCGCCAGCAGCTTCCGGACTAGTCCTTGGTACGAGCAGTACTTC
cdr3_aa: CASSFRTSPWYEQYF

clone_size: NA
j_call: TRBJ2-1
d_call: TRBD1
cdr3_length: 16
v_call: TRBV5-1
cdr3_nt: TGCGCCAGCAGCTTGAGCTCAGGGGGCGACGGGAATGAGCAGTTCTTC
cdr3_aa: CASSLSSGGDGNEQFF

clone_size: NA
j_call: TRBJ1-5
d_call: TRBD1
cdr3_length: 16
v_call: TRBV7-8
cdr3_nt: TGTGCCAGCAGCCCCAGGACAGGATATAGCAATCAGCCCCAGCATTTT
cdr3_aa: CASSPRTGYSNQPQHF

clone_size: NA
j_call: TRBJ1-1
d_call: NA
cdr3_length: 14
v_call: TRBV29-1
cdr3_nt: TGCAGCGTGGTTGCTAGCTCCATGAACACTGAAGCTTTCTTT
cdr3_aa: CSVVASSMNTEAFF

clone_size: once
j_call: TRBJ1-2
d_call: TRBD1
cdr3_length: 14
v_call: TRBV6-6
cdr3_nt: TGTGCCAGCACCCACCTCGGGACAGGGGATGGCTACACCTTC
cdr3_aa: CASTHLGTGDGYTF

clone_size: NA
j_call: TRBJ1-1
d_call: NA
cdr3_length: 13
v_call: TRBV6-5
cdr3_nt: TGTGCCAGCCTCCGGGGGAGTGGGACTGAAGCTTTCTTT
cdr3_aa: CASLRGSGTEAFF

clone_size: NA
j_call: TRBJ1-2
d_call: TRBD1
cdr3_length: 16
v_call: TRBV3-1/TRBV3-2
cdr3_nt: TGTGCCAGCAGCCAAGCCGACAGGGGTTCTAACTATGGCTACACCTTC
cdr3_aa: CASSQADRGSNYGYTF

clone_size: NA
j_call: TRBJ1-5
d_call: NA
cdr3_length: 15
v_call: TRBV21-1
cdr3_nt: TGTGCCAGCGCATTGGAGGCCCACAGCAATCAGCCCCAGCATTTT
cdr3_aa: CASALEAHSNQPQHF

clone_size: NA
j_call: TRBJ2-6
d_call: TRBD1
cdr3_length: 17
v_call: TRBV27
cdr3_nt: TGTGCCAGCAGATTTACAGGGGGCGCGTCCGGGGCCAACGTCCTGACTTTC
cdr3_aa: CASRFTGGASGANVLTF

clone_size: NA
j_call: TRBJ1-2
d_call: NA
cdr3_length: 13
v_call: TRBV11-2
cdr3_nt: TGTGCCAGCAGCTTCTTAGAGTACTATGGCTACACCTTC
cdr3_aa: CASSFLEYYGYTF

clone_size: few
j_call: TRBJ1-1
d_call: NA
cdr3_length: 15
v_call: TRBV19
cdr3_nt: TGTGCCAGTAGCGTACCCAGGGGTCAGAACACTGAAGCTTTCTTT
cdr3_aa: CASSVPRGQNTEAFF

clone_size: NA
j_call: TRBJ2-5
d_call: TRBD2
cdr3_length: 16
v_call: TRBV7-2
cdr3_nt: TGTGCCAGCAGCTTAGTGGGTCTAGCGGGACAAGAGACCCAGTACTTC
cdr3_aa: CASSLVGLAGQETQYF

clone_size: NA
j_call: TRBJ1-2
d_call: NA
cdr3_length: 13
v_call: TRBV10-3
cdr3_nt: TGTGCCATCAGGGACATTGCTAACTATGGCTACACCTTC
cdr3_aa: CAIRDIANYGYTF

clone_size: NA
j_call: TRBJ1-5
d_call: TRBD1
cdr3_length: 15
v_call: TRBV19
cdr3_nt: TGTGCCAGTAGTATTGAGGACAGGGTAAGGCAGCCCCAGCATTTT
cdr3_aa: CASSIEDRVRQPQHF

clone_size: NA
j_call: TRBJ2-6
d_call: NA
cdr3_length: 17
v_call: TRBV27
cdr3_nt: TGTGCCAGCAGTCCGTCTTCCCTTACAGGTGGGGCCAACGTCCTGACTTTC
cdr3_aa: CASSPSSLTGGANVLTF

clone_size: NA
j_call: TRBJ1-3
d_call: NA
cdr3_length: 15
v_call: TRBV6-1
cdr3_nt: TGTGCCAGCAGTGAAGCGAGTCGCTCTGGAAACACCATATATTTT
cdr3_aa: CASSEASRSGNTIYF

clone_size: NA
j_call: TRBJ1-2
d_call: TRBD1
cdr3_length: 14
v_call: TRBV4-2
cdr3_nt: TGTGCCAGCAGCCAAGAGGGACAGCCCTATGGCTACACCTTC
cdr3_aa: CASSQEGQPYGYTF

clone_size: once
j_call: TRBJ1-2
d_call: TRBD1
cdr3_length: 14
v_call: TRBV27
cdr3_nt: TGTGCCAGCAGTCGGGCAGGGGGCGTCTATGGCTACACCTTC
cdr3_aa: CASSRAGGVYGYTF